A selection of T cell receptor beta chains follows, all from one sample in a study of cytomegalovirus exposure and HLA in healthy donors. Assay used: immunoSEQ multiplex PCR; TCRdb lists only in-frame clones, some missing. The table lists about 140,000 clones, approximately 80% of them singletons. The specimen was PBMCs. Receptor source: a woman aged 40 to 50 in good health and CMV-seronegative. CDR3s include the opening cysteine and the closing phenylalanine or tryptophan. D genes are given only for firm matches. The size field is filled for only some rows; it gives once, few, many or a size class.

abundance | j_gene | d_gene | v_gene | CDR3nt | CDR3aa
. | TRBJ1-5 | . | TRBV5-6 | TGTGCCAGCAGCTTGGCGGGGGGCCGGCAGCCCCAGCATTTT | CASSLAGGRQPQHF
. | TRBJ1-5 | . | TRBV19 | TGTGCCAGTAGTTTTTCGCGGTCGGATTTTCAGCATTTT | CASSFSRSDFQHF
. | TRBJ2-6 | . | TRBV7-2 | TGTGCCAGCAGCTTAAGACAAACGGGGGCCAACGTCCTGACTTTC | CASSLRQTGANVLTF
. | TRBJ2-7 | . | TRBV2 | TGTGCCAGCAGGAGGGTTTCTGACGAGCAGTACTTC | CASRRVSDEQYF
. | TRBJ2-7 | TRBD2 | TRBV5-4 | TGTGCCAGCAGCTTGTCGGGAGGGAAACCCCTCTACGAGCAGTACTTC | CASSLSGGKPLYEQYF
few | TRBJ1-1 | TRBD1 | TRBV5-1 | TGCGCCAGCAGCCCACGGACAGGGACGAACACTGAAGCTTTCTTT | CASSPRTGTNTEAFF
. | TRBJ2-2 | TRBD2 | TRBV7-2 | TGTGCCAGCAGCGCCACTAGCGCCGGGGAGCTGTTTTTT | CASSATSAGELFF
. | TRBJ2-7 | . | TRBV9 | TGTGCCAGCAGCGTACTTCCTGGGAGCGGAACCTACGAGCAGTACTTC | CASSVLPGSGTYEQYF
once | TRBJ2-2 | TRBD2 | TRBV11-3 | TGTGCCAGCGGAGGGCCCCATCGGGGAGGGGTAGGCGGGGAGCTGTTTTTT | CASGGPHRGGVGGELFF
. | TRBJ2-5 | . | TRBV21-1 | TGTGCCAGCGTCCGGGATAATGGACCGCCCCGACGAGAGACCCAGTACTTC | CASVRDNGPPRRETQYF
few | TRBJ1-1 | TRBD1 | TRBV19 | TGTGCCAGTAGTCGGGACAGAAACACTGAAGCTTTCTTT | CASSRDRNTEAFF